This T cell receptor beta chain was profiled in a study of early T cells in non-severe SARS-CoV-2 infection. Study background: From unsorted whole blood, bulk RNA was sequenced, and the chains remained unpaired.

This CDR3 is built from 9 residues. The TCR library protocol was used to attach unique molecular identifiers. These identifiers were attached to individual cDNA molecules. TCRdb reprocessed the 5' RACE reads via MiXCR and lists one record per CDR3 protein. This repertoire shows some 98,000 distinct CDR3 sequences, roughly 11% found once; its top ten account for around 5.1%. The table lists this clonotype with many counts. Sequenced sample: whole blood. The sequence came from an adult who was a healthcare worker with PCR-confirmed SARS-CoV-2 infection or an uninfected control (not recorded which). The gene calls are TRBV21-1 and TRBJ1-1. TRBV21-1 is recorded as a pseudogene. CDR3 coding DNA: TGTGCCAGCAGCAAAGAAGCTTTCTTT. This sequence encodes CASSKEAFF.